This T cell receptor beta chain was documented in a study of blood T cells in healthy people across ages. This clonotype was found many times. The antigen is unknown. With a J-beta primer mix and a sample-barcoded 5' primer, a second PCR ran 7 to 11 cycles. One entry per CDR3 protein results from TCRdb running MiXCR on the 5' RACE reads. The sample yields 850,000 to 1,000,000 distinct CDR3 sequences, about 44% seen once. The study's findings and limits: Possibly, changes in expanded clonotypes were confounded because donor CMV status was unknown.

CDR1 and CDR2 (germline): KGHSH, LQKENI. This CDR3 is built from 12 residues. The V gene lost 3 bases and the J gene lost 5 bases, with 6 bases spanning the gap. The specimen was blood. The TCR sequence derives from a man aged 30 to 39 in good health. This chain connects TRBV18 to TRBJ2-3, with a weak D call TRBD1 (5 bases). The CDR3 reads CASSPREDTQYF. The CDR3 nucleotides read TGTGCCAGCTCACCCAGGGAAGATACGCAGTATTTT.